This T cell receptor (beta chain) emerged from a study of blood T cell repertoires in COVID-19. Study summary: The United States, Italy and Spain provided the acute and convalescent COVID-19 samples. Nucleic acid was either cDNA or gDNA, and it came from T cells, B-cell-depleted T cells, or PBMCs.

V gave up 0 bases and J gave up 0 bases; unmatched junction bases: 2. This CDR3 contains 15 residues. Germline CDR1 SGDLS, CDR2 YYNGEE. As handled by the study authors: Counts of nucleated cells, estimated from reference gene primer amplification, were obtained. Repertoires were generated with immunoSEQ multiplex PCR, while TCRdb's copy carries only in-frame clones and drops some. V, J and clone size derive from that table, while D and trimming were established from the DNA sequence. The table has roughly 190,000 clones, around nine tenths seen once. The sample consisted of peripheral blood. The rearrangement joins TRBV9 to TRBJ1-1; 7 bases agree with TRBD1. This receptor was obtained from a middle-aged man with active or convalescent COVID-19. In nucleotides, the CDR3 is TGTGCCAGCAGCGTAGGGACAGGCCTGAACACTGAAGCTTTCTTT. Translated: CASSVGTGLNTEAFF.